A single sample gave rise to the 21 T cell receptor beta chains below, sequenced in a study of blood T cell repertoires in COVID-19. The repertoire was sequenced with immunoSEQ multiplex PCR; TCRdb's copy has only in-frame clones and lacks some. Here the sample spans 220,000 or so clones, about four fifths being singletons. Sequenced input: PBMCs or T cells enriched from blood (not recorded which). The receptor set was obtained from a woman between 35 and 50 years old who had recovered from COVID-19.

This clone occurred once. V is TRBV6-2 or TRBV6-3 and J is TRBJ1-2, with 7 bases aligning to TRBD1. Germline trimming cut 4 bases from V and 4 bases from J; bases unmatched to any gene: 3. This CDR3 region has 13 residues. The germline gives CDR1 MNHEY, CDR2 SVGEGT. The CDR3 DNA follows: TGTGCCAGCAGTTTCGGGACAGTCTATGGCTACACCTTC. Translating gives CASSFGTVYGYTF.

DNA for the CDR3: TGTGCCAGCAGCGTAAACAGCAAAGAGACCCAGTACTTC. Protein product: CASSVNSKETQYF. The chain carries TRBV9 and TRBJ2-5; D is uncertain. Trimming cost V 1 base and J 3 bases, with 7 bases left between them. This CDR3 has 13 residues. CDR1 and CDR2 (germline): SGDLS, YYNGEE.

The V gene is TRBV5-1, the J gene TRBJ2-1; the D gene is possibly TRBD2 (5 bases). With 1 base removed from V and 4 bases from J, the gap between germline ends came to 15 bases. The CDR3 is 16 residues long. Germline V gene data show CDR1 as SGHRS and CDR2 as YFSETQ. The CDR3 DNA follows: TGCGCCAGCAGCTTGCTCGACTATGGAAGGTACAATGAGCAGTTCTTC. Amino acid sequence: CASSLLDYGRYNEQFF.

This chain links TRBV9 with TRBJ2-7, with a possible D match to TRBD2 (5 bases). Trimming left V 4 bases short and J 4 bases short, with 9 bases between. CDR1 and CDR2 from the germline V gene are SGDLS and YYNGEE. The CDR3 sequence is 12 residues long. The CDR3 protein is CASSPGGYEQYF. CDR3 in DNA: TGTGCCAGCAGCCCCGGAGGTTACGAGCAGTACTTC. Looking up the rest from reference TRBV9 and TRBJ2-7 gives the full variable domain: DSGVTQTPKHLITATGQRVTLRCSPRSGDLSVYWYQQSLDQGLQFLIQYYNGEERAKGNILERFSAQQFPDLHSELNLSSLELGDSALYFCASSPGGYEQYFGPGTRLTVT.

The J gene is TRBJ2-2, the V gene TRBV5-4; a weak D match, TRBD1 (6 bases). Trimming stripped 2 bases from V and 7 bases from J, with 12 bases between. CDR1 is SGHNT and CDR2 is YYREEE in the germline V gene (reference sequence). This CDR3 has 14 amino acids. The CDR3 spells CASSFRGKDGELFF. DNA of the CDR3: TGTGCCAGCAGCTTTAGGGGGAAGGACGGGGAGCTGTTTTTT.

The gene calls are TRBV5-1 and TRBJ2-1; 9 nucleotides match TRBD2. The germline V gene encodes CDR1 SGHRS and CDR2 YFSETQ. Trimming cost V 0 bases and J 8 bases; bases outside gene matches: 0. The CDR3 totals 13 residues. CDR3 coding DNA: TGCGCCAGCAGCTTGGGACTAGCGGATGAGCAGTTCTTC. Translated, it gives CASSLGLADEQFF.

This CDR3 reads CASSPGGAGSEQFF. CDR3 nucleotide sequence: TGTGCCAGCAGCCCAGGGGGCGCAGGTAGTGAGCAGTTCTTC. The rearrangement uses TRBV27 and TRBJ2-1, with 8 bases identical to TRBD1. The CDR3 has 14 residues. In germline, CDR1 is MNHEY, CDR2 SMNVEV (reference sequence). V was pared by 6 bases and J by 9 bases, with 10 bases of the junction left unmatched.

The J gene is TRBJ1-1, the V gene TRBV27; D gene uncertain. Trimming shortened V by 4 bases and J by 0 bases, and 18 bases separated the two germline ends. The germline gives CDR1 MNHEY, CDR2 SMNVEV (reference sequence). This CDR3 is built from 17 residues. CDR3 sequence: CASSSRLIRAMNTEAFF. CDR3 nucleotides: TGTGCCAGCAGTTCCAGGCTGATCAGAGCAATGAACACTGAAGCTTTCTTT.

The rearrangement uses TRBV12-3 or TRBV12-4 and TRBJ2-5; D possibly corresponds to TRBD1 (5 bases). The CDR3 consists of 13 residues. V lost 3 bases and J lost 5, with 10 bases in between. The CDR3, as DNA: TGTGCCAGCAGTTTTCAGGGTAGGGAGACCCAGTACTTC. Translated, it gives CASSFQGRETQYF.

The chain employs TRBV10-2 and TRBJ2-2; no reliable D call. Germline assignment: CDR1 WSHSY and CDR2 SAAADI. V lost 8 bases to trimming and J lost 0 bases, with 10 bases between them. This CDR3 has 14 residues. The CDR3 here is CASSWSSNTGELFF. Written as DNA, the CDR3 is TGCGCCAGCTCGTGGAGCTCGAACACCGGGGAGCTGTTTTTT.

The chain links TRBV6-5 to TRBJ1-2; no definite D call. V was trimmed by 6 bases and J by 9 bases, leaving 14 bases between them. Looked up from germline, CDR1 is MNHEY and CDR2 is SVGAGI. This CDR3 has 12 amino acids. The CDR3 DNA follows: TGTGCCAGCAGGGCCACGATCCATAGCTACACCTTC. Amino acids: CASRATIHSYTF.

This sequence joins TRBV7-8 and TRBJ2-3; a possible D gene is TRBD1 (6 bases). This CDR3 spans 12 amino acids. V was clipped by 5 bases and J by 7 bases, with 10 bases between them. The germline V gene has CDR1 SGHVS and CDR2 FQNEAQ. The CDR3 DNA reads as TGTGCCAGCAGCCAACAGGGAAATACGCAGTATTTT. Protein product: CASSQQGNTQYF.

This chain links TRBV5-8 with TRBJ1-1; a possible D gene is TRBD1 (5 bases). V shed 0 bases and J shed 4 bases, with 10 bases lying between them. CDR3 length: 14 amino acids. Germline V gene sequence: CDR1 SGHTS, CDR2 YDEGEE. The CDR3 region is CASSLGRVGTEAFF. DNA of the CDR3: TGTGCCAGCAGCTTGGGCAGGGTGGGCACTGAAGCTTTCTTT.

V usage is TRBV24-1 and J usage is TRBJ2-7; D may be TRBD2 (6 bases). The germline CDR1 and CDR2 sequences are KGHDR and SFDVKD. CDR3 length: 13 amino acids. The V gene lost 9 bases and the J gene lost 1 base, with 12 bases spanning the gap. CDR3 nucleotides: TGTGCCACCTCGGCCGCGGGGTCCTACGAGCAGTACTTC. It translates to CATSAAGSYEQYF.

This rearrangement joins TRBV19 to TRBJ2-5; D unclear. This CDR3 has 13 amino acids. Per germline, CDR1 LNHDA and CDR2 SQIVND (reference sequence). Trimming cost V 1 base and J 1 base, with 4 bases left between them. In DNA, the CDR3 is TGTGCCAGTAGTATAGTCGGCCAAGAGACCCAGTACTTC. Its translation: CASSIVGQETQYF.

The chain carries TRBV10-3 and TRBJ2-2, with TRBD1 identical over 8 bases. Germline V lookup: CDR1 ENHRY, CDR2 SYGVKD. This CDR3 is 15 amino acids long. V was pared by 7 bases and J by 3 bases, with 7 bases of the junction left unmatched. CDR3 DNA: TGTGCCATCAATCGAGGACAGGGCTACACCGGGGAGCTGTTTTTT. Protein product: CAINRGQGYTGELFF.

This sequence joins TRBV19 and TRBJ2-1; D is perhaps TRBD1 (6 bases). Trimming left V 3 bases short and J 5 bases short, with 17 bases between. Per the germline V gene, CDR1 is LNHDA and CDR2 is SQIVND (reference sequence). The CDR3 spans 16 residues. CDR3 DNA sequence: TGTGCCAGTAGTATCCCCGGGCAGGGGAGACACAATGAGCAGTTCTTC. It yields the protein CASSIPGQGRHNEQFF.

This chain joins TRBV7-9 and TRBJ2-1; 9 nucleotides agree with TRBD2. The germline V gene has CDR1 SEHNR and CDR2 FQNEAQ (reference sequence). The CDR3 is made up of 15 amino acids. V trimming: 4 bases; J trimming: 8 bases; junction bases outside the gene matches: 9. The CDR3 protein is CASSSSGIIGDEQFF. Written as DNA, the CDR3 is TGTGCCAGCAGCTCTAGCGGGATAATAGGGGATGAGCAGTTCTTC.

This clone was detected a few times. The rearrangement links TRBV10-1 to TRBJ1-1, with unresolved D. This CDR3 is built from 13 residues. In germline, CDR1 is WNHNN, CDR2 SYGVQD (reference sequence). The ends were cut back, 0 bases at V and 4 bases at J, with 6 bases in the middle. The CDR3 is CASSESYGTEAFF. CDR3 in DNA: TGCGCCAGCAGTGAGTCCTACGGCACTGAAGCTTTCTTT.

This clone was observed many times. The V gene is TRBV20-1, the J gene TRBJ1-1, with no clear D. CDR3 length equals 14 residues. Germline V gene sequence: CDR1 DFQATT, CDR2 SNEGSKA (reference sequence). The V and J ends lost 3 bases and 4 bases respectively, with 15 bases between them. The CDR3 here is CSASTGRVGTEAFF. The CDR3 DNA follows: TGCAGTGCTAGTACGGGGAGGGTAGGCACTGAAGCTTTCTTT.

The gene calls are TRBV7-7 and TRBJ2-1; the match to TRBD2 covers 12 bases. Trimming at V came to 5 bases and at J to 8 bases, leaving 7 bases not matched to a gene. CDR3 size: 15 residues. Looked up from germline, CDR1 is SSHAT and CDR2 is FNYEAQ (reference sequence). The CDR3 DNA reads TGTGCCAGCAGCGCACTAGCGGGAGGTGCGGATGAGCAGTTCTTC. It is translated as CASSALAGGADEQFF.